Below, one T cell receptor (beta chain) is given with its context. What antigen it recognizes has not been identified. The record has no base qualities; no much larger clone is one base away. V is cut by 2 bases and J by 4 bases, and the space between the germline ends is 13 bases. From its cysteine to its phenylalanine, the CDR3 spans 15 amino acids. The read is trimmed to its CDR3 DNA, 45 bases read in frame from base 1. For CDR1 and CDR2, the germline V gene lists SGDLS and YYNGEE. The time point label corresponds to: baseline before first vaccination. The treatment or condition label corresponds to: meningococcal conjugate vaccine given as trial control. The vaccinee samples were drawn from two UK trials, COV001 and COV002, one of which was a single-blind randomized controlled phase 2/3 trial testing AZD1222 (ChAdOx1 nCoV-19) in healthy adults. For TCRbeta chain sequencing, PBMC samples were collected from trial participants at day 0 and at day 28 after the second dose.

This sample was taken from a study of T cell responses to AZD1222 COVID-19 vaccine (dated by TCRdb to about 2021). Looking at the study overall: A total of under 250 trial participants underwent TCR sequencing, of whom about 210 had received two doses of AZD1222 and 26 had received two doses of the MenACWY control vaccine. Enrollment into the trials was organized by age into subgroups of 18-55, 56-69 and 70-plus years, and those subgroups contained approximately 150, 30 and 60 TCR-sequenced participants, respectively. Overall study outcomes, separate from this receptor: Reportedly, close to half of the unique spike-specific TCRs recognized epitopes lying outside the regions that are mutated in the B.1.351 and B.1.1.7 variants. In the small 56-69-year group, the increase in depth fell short of significance, most likely because of low power. Because no samples from the day 14 peak response were available, repertoires could be characterized only after the peak T cell response. After two AZD1222 doses, both the breadth and the depth of spike-specific TCRs were significantly higher than at day 0 and than in MenACWY recipients. Conclusions about previously exposed vaccinees are limited, since just a handful of AZD1222 recipients were seropositive for SARS-CoV-2 at baseline. The vaccine-associated CD4 TCRs covered the entire spike protein, and the dominant responses fell in regions 160-218 and 743-854. Most participants were white British and females outnumbered males, and the authors suggested that clonal diversity may have been underestimated.

The CDR3 regions of human TCRbeta chains were subjected to immunosequencing. In the source study's methods: TCRs in the repertoires were compared against a reference library of SARS-CoV-2-specific TCRs that had been generated with the MIRA antigen-specificity platform. Breadth was defined as the fraction of unique TCRs that were SARS-CoV-2-associated. Depth was defined as the fraction of total T cells that were SARS-CoV-2-associated. Using the MIRA data, each spike-specific TCR was assigned both to the spike region to which the TCR was reactive and to a CD4 or CD8 class. Log10-transformed breadth and depth values were compared by one-way ANOVA with Sidak's multiple comparisons tests. What TCRdb holds here is the immuneACCESS table cut down to in-frame rearrangements. Part of the clones is not present; checked against another copy, under half of the missing clones reflect an unresolved V gene, and the others are unexplained. Clonal size and the V and J genes are those of that table, whereas D and trimming came from the DNA. In this sample the table shows 95,000 to 150,000 clones, 90% of which occur a single time. The top ten constitute 4% to 5.5% of the sample.

This specimen was peripheral blood, taken on day 0 of MenACWY control vaccination. The chain is made from TRBV9 and TRBJ2-1; the D gene remains uncertain. The source is an adult in good health. DNA sequence: TGTGCCAGCAGCGTGAGAACAGTTCGTTACAATGAGCAGTTCTTC. This translates into CASSVRTVRYNEQFF.